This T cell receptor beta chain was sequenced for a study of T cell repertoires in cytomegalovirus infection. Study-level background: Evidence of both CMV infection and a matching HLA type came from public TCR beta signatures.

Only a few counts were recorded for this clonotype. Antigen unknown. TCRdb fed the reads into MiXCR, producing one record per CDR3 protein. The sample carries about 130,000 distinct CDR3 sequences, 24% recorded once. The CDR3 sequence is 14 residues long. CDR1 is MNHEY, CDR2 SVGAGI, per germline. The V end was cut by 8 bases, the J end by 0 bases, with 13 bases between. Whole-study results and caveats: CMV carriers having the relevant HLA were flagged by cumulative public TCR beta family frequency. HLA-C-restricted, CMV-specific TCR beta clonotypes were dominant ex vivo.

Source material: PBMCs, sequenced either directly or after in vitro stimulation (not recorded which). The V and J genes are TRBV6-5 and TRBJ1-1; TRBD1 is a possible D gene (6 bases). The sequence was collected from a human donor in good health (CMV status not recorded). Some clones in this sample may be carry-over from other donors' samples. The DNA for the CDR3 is TGTGCCAGCGAGCCACAGGGCCTGAACACTGAAGCTTTCTTT. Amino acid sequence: CASEPQGLNTEAFF.